This paragraph covers one T cell receptor beta chain sequence. The germline V gene encodes CDR1 LGHNT and CDR2 FRNRAP. This CDR3 has 16 amino acids. The V gene end was trimmed by 6 bases and the J gene end by 4 bases; junction bases not matched to a gene: 11. The sort gate was single viable CD3+CD4+CD8-CD45RO+ cells for memory CD4+ T cells. This record belongs to a study of memory CD4+ T cells and cytomegalovirus serostatus. Clones were sequenced by immunoSEQ multiplex PCR, and TCRdb holds only the in-frame ones, with some missing. The sample lists some 41,000 clones; roughly 77% were seen once. This TCR derives from an adult in good health and CMV-seronegative. The rearrangement uses TRBV12-5 and TRBJ2-1; 8 bases are shared with TRBD2. Input material: memory CD4+ T cells from blood. The CDR3 sequence is CASGPGQRGPYNEQFF. The CDR3 nucleotides are TGTGCTAGTGGGCCAGGACAGCGGGGGCCATACAATGAGCAGTTCTTC.